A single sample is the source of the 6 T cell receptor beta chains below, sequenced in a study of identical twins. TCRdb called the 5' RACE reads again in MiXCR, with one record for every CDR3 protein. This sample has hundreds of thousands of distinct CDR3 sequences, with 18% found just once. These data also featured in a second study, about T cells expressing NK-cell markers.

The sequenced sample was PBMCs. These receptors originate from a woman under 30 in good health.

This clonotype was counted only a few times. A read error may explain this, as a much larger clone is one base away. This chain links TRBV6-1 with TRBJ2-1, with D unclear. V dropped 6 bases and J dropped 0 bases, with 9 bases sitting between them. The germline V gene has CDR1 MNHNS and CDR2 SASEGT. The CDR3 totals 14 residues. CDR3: CASRRRSSYNEQFF. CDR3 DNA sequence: TGTGCCAGCAGACGACGGAGCTCCTACAATGAGCAGTTCTTC.

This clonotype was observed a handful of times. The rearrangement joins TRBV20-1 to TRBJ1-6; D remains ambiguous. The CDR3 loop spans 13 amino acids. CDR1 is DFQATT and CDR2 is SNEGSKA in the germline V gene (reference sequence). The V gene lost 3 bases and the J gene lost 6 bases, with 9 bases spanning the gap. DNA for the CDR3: TGCAGTGCTAGCCCCGACCGTAATTCACCCCTCCACTTT. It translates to CSASPDRNSPLHF.

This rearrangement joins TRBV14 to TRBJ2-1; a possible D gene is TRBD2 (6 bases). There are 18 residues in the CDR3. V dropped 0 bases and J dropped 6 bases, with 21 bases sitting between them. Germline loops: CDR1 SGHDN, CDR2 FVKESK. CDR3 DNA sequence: TGTGCCAGCAGCCAAGATTTGGGTCCGGGAGCTATCGGCAATGAGCAGTTCTTC. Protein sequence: CASSQDLGPGAIGNEQFF.

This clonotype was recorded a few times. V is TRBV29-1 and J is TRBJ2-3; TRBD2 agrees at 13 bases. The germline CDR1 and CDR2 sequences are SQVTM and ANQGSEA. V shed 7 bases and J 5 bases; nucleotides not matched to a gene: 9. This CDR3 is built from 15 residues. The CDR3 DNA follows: TGCAGCGCCCTCTTGGGACTAGCGGGAAGAGATACGCAGTATTTT. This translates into CSALLGLAGRDTQYF.

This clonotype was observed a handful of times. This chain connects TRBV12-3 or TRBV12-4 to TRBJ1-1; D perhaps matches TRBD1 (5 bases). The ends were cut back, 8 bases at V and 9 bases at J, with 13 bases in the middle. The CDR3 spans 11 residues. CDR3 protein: CASSGDRKAFF. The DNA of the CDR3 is TGTGCCAGCTCAGGAGACAGAAAAGCTTTCTTT.

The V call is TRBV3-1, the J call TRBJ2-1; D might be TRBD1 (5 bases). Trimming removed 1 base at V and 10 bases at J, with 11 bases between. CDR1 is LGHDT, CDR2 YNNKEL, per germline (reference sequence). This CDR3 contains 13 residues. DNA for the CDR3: TGTGCCAGCAGCCAAGGTGGGGCTCGGGAGCAGTTCTTC. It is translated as CASSQGGAREQFF.